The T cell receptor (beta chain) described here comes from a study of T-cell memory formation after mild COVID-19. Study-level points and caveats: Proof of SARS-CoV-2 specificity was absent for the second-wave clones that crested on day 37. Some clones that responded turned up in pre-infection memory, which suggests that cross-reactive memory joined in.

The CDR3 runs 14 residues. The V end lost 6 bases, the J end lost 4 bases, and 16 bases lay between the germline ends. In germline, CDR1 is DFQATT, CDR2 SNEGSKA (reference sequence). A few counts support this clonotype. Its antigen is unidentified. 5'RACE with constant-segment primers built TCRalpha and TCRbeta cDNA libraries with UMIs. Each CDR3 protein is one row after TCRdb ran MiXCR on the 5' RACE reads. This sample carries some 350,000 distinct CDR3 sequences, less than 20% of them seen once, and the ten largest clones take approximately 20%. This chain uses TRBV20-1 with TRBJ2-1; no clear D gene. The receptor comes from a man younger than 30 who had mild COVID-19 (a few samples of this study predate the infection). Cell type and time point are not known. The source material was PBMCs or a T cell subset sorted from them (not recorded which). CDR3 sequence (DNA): TGCAGTGCCCCAGCCGGAGCCCTTTACAATGAGCAGTTCTTC. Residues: CSAPAGALYNEQFF.